This passage covers 3 T cell receptor beta chains from one sample sequenced in a study of PD-1 blockade in classical Hodgkin lymphoma (dated by TCRdb to 2020 to 2022). The time point label, as the study defines it: cycle 2 day 1 (C2D1) of nivolumab. Every trial patient had relapsed following autologous stem cell transplantation, and prior brentuximab vedotin exposure was what differed among cohorts A, B and C. Libraries came from the immunoSEQ multiplex PCR assay. Sourced from immuneACCESS, this table was stored by TCRdb with only in-frame sequences that have V and J called. A share of the clones is absent; for the studies checked, an unresolved V gene accounts for under half, and the remainder has no known explanation. The table for this sample lists 21,000 or so clones; roughly 77% of them were counted only once. The ten top clones hold about 17% of the sample. The source was peripheral blood mononuclear cells (PBMCs), collected before the second cycle of nivolumab. The receptors originated from a human donor with classical Hodgkin lymphoma.

The chain carries TRBV19 and TRBJ1-2; D possibly corresponds to TRBD1 (5 bases). CDR1 and CDR2 (germline): LNHDA, SQIVND (reference sequence). The length of the CDR3 is 17 residues. The V end was cut by 7 bases, the J end by 1 base, with 22 bases between. The CDR3 sequence is CASTTGTATGLNYGYTF. The CDR3 DNA reads as TGTGCCAGTACCACGGGGACTGCCACTGGGCTTAACTATGGCTACACCTTC.

The gene calls are TRBV18 and TRBJ2-1; TRBD2 matches 7 bases. J was trimmed by 4 bases and V by 5 bases; bases with no gene match: 11. CDR1 and CDR2 (germline): KGHSH, LQKENI. The CDR3 contains 16 residues. The CDR3 DNA follows: TGTGCCAGCTCAGCAACGGGCGGGAGAGGGTACAATGAGCAGTTCTTC. It codes for CASSATGGRGYNEQFF. The full variable domain, completed using reference TRBV18 and TRBJ2-1, is NAGVMQNPRHLVRRRGQEARLRCSPMKGHSHVYWYRQLPEEGLKFMVYLQKENIIDESGMPKERFSAEFPKEGPSILRIQQVVRGDSAAYFCASSATGGRGYNEQFFGPGTRLTVL.

V gene TRBV30 combines with J gene TRBJ1-2; D gene ambiguous. V dropped 0 bases and J dropped 8 bases, with 19 bases sitting between them. Per germline, CDR1 GTSNPN and CDR2 SVGIG (reference sequence). This CDR3 is built from 15 residues. This CDR3 reads CAWSVAPQVTPGYTF. The CDR3 nucleotides read TGTGCCTGGAGTGTAGCTCCCCAGGTAACGCCGGGCTACACCTTC.